Presented here are 29 T cell receptor beta chains from one specimen sequenced in a study of T cell responses to AZD1222 COVID-19 vaccine. The table came from immunoSEQ multiplex PCR; TCRdb's copy has only in-frame clones and leaves some out. The sample yields 90,000 to 150,000 clones, approximately 90% seen once. The sample in question was peripheral blood, obtained on day 0 of AZD1222 vaccination. These receptors all stem from an adult in good health.

The CDR3 reads CASRGGETQYF. The DNA of the CDR3 is TGCGCCAGCCGGGGGGGCGAGACCCAGTACTTC. The chain uses TRBV10-2 and TRBJ2-5, with 8 bases that match TRBD2. Germline V gene sequence: CDR1 WSHSY, CDR2 SAAADI. This CDR3 has 11 residues. V shed 8 bases and J 5 bases; nucleotides not matched to a gene: 1.

The chain links TRBV3-1 (or the pseudogene TRBV3-2) to TRBJ2-2; D remains unclear. Germline V gene lookup returns CDR1 LGHDT and CDR2 YNNKEL (reference sequence). The CDR3 length is 16 residues. V was pared by 4 bases and J by 4 bases, with 16 bases between. The CDR3 nucleotides read TGTGCCAGCAGCCCCCGGGCTCTCCGTGTCACCGGGGAGCTGTTTTTT. Protein sequence: CASSPRALRVTGELFF.

This rearrangement joins TRBV20-1 to TRBJ1-1; possible D gene TRBD1, 6 bases. This CDR3 comprises 11 residues. Trimming shortened V by 1 base and J by 10 bases, and 10 bases separated the two germline ends. Germline V gives CDR1 DFQATT, CDR2 SNEGSKA (reference sequence). The CDR3 DNA is TGCAGTGCTAGAGTGGGGGCGGGAGCTTTCTTT. Translation: CSARVGAGAFF.

The chain combines TRBV10-3 with TRBJ1-1; the match to TRBD1 covers 9 bases. There are 15 residues in the CDR3. Trimming took 3 bases from V and 0 from J; bases not matched to a gene: 2. Germline V gene data show CDR1 as ENHRY and CDR2 as SYGVKD. The CDR3 loop is CAISDTGGLNTEAFF. As DNA, the CDR3 is TGTGCCATCAGTGACACAGGGGGCTTGAACACTGAAGCTTTCTTT.

The V call is TRBV7-2, the J call TRBJ2-1; 7 nucleotides match TRBD2. In germline, CDR1 is SGHTA, CDR2 FQGNSA. J lost 8 bases, V lost 5 bases, and 15 bases had no gene match. The CDR3 runs to 16 residues. The CDR3 sequence: CASSPLLGGSGDEQFF. Written as DNA, the CDR3 is TGTGCCAGCAGCCCACTCCTGGGCGGGAGTGGCGATGAGCAGTTCTTC.

V gene TRBV5-1 combines with J gene TRBJ2-2; D may correspond to TRBD1 or TRBD2 (6 bases each). Germline V gives CDR1 SGHRS, CDR2 YFSETQ. V lost 2 bases, J lost 3 bases, and 14 bases lay in between. The CDR3 is made up of 16 amino acids. Written as DNA, the CDR3 is TGCGCCAGCAGCTTACAGGGCGGGGTGGACACCGGGGAGCTGTTTTTT. Translation gives CASSLQGGVDTGELFF.

The chain links TRBV2 to TRBJ2-2; 9 positions match TRBD1. V lost 4 bases to trimming and J lost 7 bases; unmatched junction nucleotides: 7. CDR1 and CDR2 from the germline V gene are SNHLY and FYNNEI. The CDR3 has 15 residues. CDR3 in DNA: TGTGCCAGCAGTGTCACAGGGGGCATTAGCGGGGAGCTGTTTTTT. Translation: CASSVTGGISGELFF.

V gene TRBV2 combines with J gene TRBJ1-1, with a possible D match to TRBD1 (6 bases). The CDR3 is made up of 15 amino acids. V lost 5 bases and J 4 bases, leaving 17 bases between the germline ends. Germline V gene data show CDR1 as SNHLY and CDR2 as FYNNEI. The CDR3 here is CASSPGGRESTEAFF. The CDR3 DNA reads as TGTGCCAGCAGTCCGGGGGGGCGCGAGAGCACTGAAGCTTTCTTT.

The CDR3 loop is CASRGGTGAHEQYF. In DNA form, the CDR3 reads TGTGCCAGCAGGGGGGGGACAGGGGCCCACGAGCAGTACTTC. This chain joins TRBV28 and TRBJ2-7; 10 bases map to TRBD1. Germline loops: CDR1 MDHEN, CDR2 SYDVKM. Trimming took 6 bases from V and 5 from J; bases not matched to a gene: 7. CDR3 length: 14 amino acids.

Only a few counts were recorded for this clone. This chain joins TRBV21-1 and TRBJ2-7. TRBV21-1 constitutes a pseudogene. The CDR3 extends over 12 amino acids. The CDR3 reads CASSNSGHEQYF. The CDR3 region has the DNA TGTGCCAGCAGCAACTCGGGGCACGAGCAGTACTTC.

The chain has TRBV9 and TRBJ2-1; D is undetermined. Germline assignment: CDR1 SGDLS and CDR2 YYNGEE. This CDR3 has 12 amino acids. The V end lost 4 bases, the J end lost 5 bases, and 7 bases lay between the germline ends. The CDR3 loop is CASSIRDNEQFF. DNA of the CDR3: TGTGCCAGCAGCATCCGGGACAATGAGCAGTTCTTC.

This clone came up a few times. V usage is TRBV24-1 and J usage is TRBJ2-1; 9 nucleotides match TRBD2. The CDR3 consists of 17 residues. Germline trimming cut 2 bases from V and 0 bases from J; bases unmatched to any gene: 4. CDR1 and CDR2 from the germline V gene are KGHDR and SFDVKD. The CDR3, as DNA: TGTGCCACCAGTGATTCTCGACTAGCGGCCTCCTACAATGAGCAGTTCTTC. It encodes CATSDSRLAASYNEQFF.

The chain recombines TRBV10-3 with TRBJ1-3; possible D gene TRBD1, 5 bases. Deletions cut 9 bases from V and 2 bases from J, with 11 bases between. Looked up from germline, CDR1 is ENHRY and CDR2 is SYGVKD. This CDR3 is 13 amino acids long. Here the CDR3 reads CAMGPDTGNTIYF. In nucleotides, the CDR3 is TGTGCCATGGGACCGGACACTGGAAACACCATATATTTT.

This chain links TRBV10-3 with TRBJ2-3, with a tentative D call TRBD2 (6 bases). Germline loops: CDR1 ENHRY, CDR2 SYGVKD. The CDR3 spans 14 residues. The V end was cut by 0 bases, the J end by 12 bases, with 16 bases between. The CDR3 DNA reads as TGTGCCATCAGTGAGTCGGGAGGTGAGAGGACACAGTATTTT. Translation gives CAISESGGERTQYF.

The chain recombines TRBV3-1 (or the pseudogene TRBV3-2) with TRBJ2-3; TRBD2 matches at 11 bases. Germline CDR1 reads LGHDT; CDR2 reads YNNKEL (reference sequence). CDR3 size: 17 residues. Trimming cost V 3 bases and J 5 bases; bases outside gene matches: 10. CDR3 protein: CASSQRGSGRAEDTQYF. CDR3 DNA sequence: TGTGCCAGCAGCCAGAGGGGTAGCGGGAGGGCCGAAGATACGCAGTATTTT.

This chain uses TRBV28 with TRBJ2-2; no definite D call. The CDR3 contains 15 residues. The germline V gene has CDR1 MDHEN and CDR2 SYDVKM. Trimming took off 6 bases at V and 3 bases at J, with 14 bases between the two ends. The CDR3 region has the DNA TGTGCCAGCAGCCTAAGCCCGATTCACACCGGGGAGCTGTTTTTT. Translated, it gives CASSLSPIHTGELFF.

The chain joins TRBV2 to TRBJ2-7; 7 bases are a match to TRBD1. The CDR3 has 13 residues. J gave up 2 bases and V 7 bases, and 5 bases lay outside the gene matches. CDR1 is SNHLY, CDR2 FYNNEI, per germline. Here the CDR3 reads CASTLQGPYEQYF. The CDR3 DNA follows: TGTGCCAGCACTCTACAGGGGCCCTACGAGCAGTACTTC.

This chain joins TRBV28 and TRBJ1-2; D gene ambiguous. The V end was cut by 2 bases, the J end by 8 bases, with 12 bases between. The germline gives CDR1 MDHEN, CDR2 SYDVKM. This CDR3 is built from 13 residues. CDR3 DNA: TGTGCCAGCAGTTTAAATGTGGGATACGGCTACACCTTC. This gives the protein CASSLNVGYGYTF.

The genes are TRBV14 and TRBJ2-7; 8 bases agree with TRBD2. Trimming removed 1 base from V and 3 bases from J; junction bases left unmatched: 5. Germline CDR1 and CDR2: SGHDN and FVKESK. The CDR3 totals 15 residues. In DNA, the CDR3 is TGTGCCAGCAGCCAAGGCCCTAGCGGGTACTACGAGCAGTACTTC. Translation gives CASSQGPSGYYEQYF.

This chain joins TRBV6-5 and TRBJ1-2, with a tentative D call TRBD1 (5 bases). V shed 5 bases and J shed 1 base, with 14 bases lying between them. This CDR3 is built from 15 residues. CDR1 and CDR2 (germline): MNHEY, SVGAGI. CDR3 coding DNA: TGTGCCAGCAGTACTTCTTGGGACCGTAACTATGGCTACACCTTC. Translated, it gives CASSTSWDRNYGYTF.

CDR3 loop: CASSKTPNTEAFF. In nucleotides, the CDR3 is TGTGCCAGCAGCAAGACACCGAACACTGAAGCTTTCTTT. This chain uses TRBV7-3 with TRBJ1-1; D gene unclear. The CDR3 has 13 amino acids. V gave up 5 bases and J gave up 1 base, with 8 bases separating them. Germline assignment: CDR1 SGHTA and CDR2 FQGTGA.

The rearrangement joins TRBV5-1 to TRBJ1-1, with no clear D. Trimming stripped 3 bases from V and 5 bases from J, with 11 bases between. The CDR3 totals 13 residues. Germline V gene sequence: CDR1 SGHRS, CDR2 YFSETQ. CDR3 coding DNA: TGCGCCAGCAGCTGGGATCTGGGGACTGAAGCTTTCTTT. Its protein product is CASSWDLGTEAFF. Supplemented by reference TRBV5-1 and TRBJ1-1, the full variable domain reads KAGVTQTPRYLIKTRGQQVTLSCSPISGHRSVSWYQQTPGQGLQFLFEYFSETQRNKGNFPGRFSGRQFSNSRSEMNVSTLELGDSALYLCASSWDLGTEAFFGQGTRLTVV.

This chain connects TRBV28 to TRBJ2-7; either TRBD1 or TRBD2 may fit D (6 bases each). The CDR3 extends over 16 amino acids. Trimming pared 6 bases from V and 1 base from J, leaving 19 bases between. Germline V gives CDR1 MDHEN, CDR2 SYDVKM. The CDR3 DNA sequence: TGTGCCAGCAGGTCCGAGGGGGGCTTTCGTTCCTACGAGCAGTACTTC. It codes for CASRSEGGFRSYEQYF.

The chain is built from TRBV28 and TRBJ1-1, with 7 bases matching TRBD1. Per the germline V gene, CDR1 is MDHEN and CDR2 is SYDVKM. J gave up 5 bases and V 8 bases, and 5 bases lay outside the gene matches. The CDR3 is 12 residues long. The CDR3 DNA is TGTGCCAGCGGGCCGACAGGGACTGAAGCTTTCTTT. Its translation is CASGPTGTEAFF. Complete variable domain (other parts from reference TRBV28 and TRBJ1-1): DVKVTQSSRYLVKRTGEKVFLECVQDMDHENMFWYRQDPGLGLRLIYFSYDVKMKEKGDIPEGYSVSREKKERFSLILESASTNQTSMYLCASGPTGTEAFFGQGTRLTVV.

The chain recombines TRBV6-2 or TRBV6-3 with TRBJ2-7; no clear D. CDR1 is MNHEY and CDR2 is SVGEGT in the germline V gene. The CDR3 sequence is 14 residues long. The V end lost 6 bases, the J end lost 1 base, and 13 bases lay between the germline ends. The CDR3 region is CASSSMGWSYEQYF. For the CDR3, the DNA is TGTGCCAGCAGCTCAATGGGGTGGTCCTACGAGCAGTACTTC.

This chain connects TRBV7-3 to TRBJ2-3; TRBD2 agrees at 9 bases. The CDR3 covers 17 residues. J gave up 2 bases and V 5 bases, and 11 bases lay outside the gene matches. The germline V gene encodes CDR1 SGHTA and CDR2 FQGTGA. DNA for the CDR3: TGTGCCAGCAGCCCTCTAGCGGGACCAGGAATCACAGATACGCAGTATTTT. This encodes CASSPLAGPGITDTQYF.

The chain carries TRBV10-3 and TRBJ1-5; D not certain. CDR3 length: 14 amino acids. V lost 2 bases and J lost 3, with 8 bases in between. The germline V gene encodes CDR1 ENHRY and CDR2 SYGVKD. CDR3 bases: TGTGCCATCAGTGAGGGGAGGGCCAATCAGCCCCAGCATTTT. The encoded protein is CAISEGRANQPQHF.

The gene calls are TRBV6-4 and TRBJ2-1; TRBD1 agrees at 7 bases. V shed 0 bases and J 2 bases; nucleotides not matched to a gene: 1. There are 15 residues in the CDR3. Per the germline V gene, CDR1 is MRHNA and CDR2 is SNTAGT. The CDR3 reads CASSDSGGAYNEQFF. The CDR3 bases are TGTGCCAGCAGTGACTCAGGGGGCGCCTACAATGAGCAGTTCTTC.

The V gene is TRBV19, the J gene TRBJ1-5; D remains ambiguous. Germline-derived CDR1 and CDR2 are LNHDA and SQIVND (reference sequence). This CDR3 has 16 amino acids. V gave up 9 bases and J gave up 2 bases, with 20 bases separating them. As DNA, the CDR3 is TGTGCCAGCCAACGGCAGCCTGACGCAGGCAATCAGCCCCAGCATTTT. This sequence encodes CASQRQPDAGNQPQHF.